The rows below give T cell receptor beta chains drawn from one sample of a study of T-cell reconstitution after alpha-beta-depleted transplantation in children. Each CDR3 protein is one row after TCRdb ran MiXCR on the PCR reads. The sample consists of some 460,000 distinct CDR3 sequences, about 16% of them appearing once. Material: PBMCs, mostly from graft donor cells, obtained 360 days after TCRalphabeta/CD19-depleted stem cell transplant. Receptor source: a boy under three years old who had a stem cell transplant for Wiskott-Aldrich syndrome, so the T cells may come from the graft donor. The conserved cysteine and the conserved F or W are not part of the CDR3 here. Each record gives: clone size, J gene, V gene, CDR3 protein. Clone size is stated in some rows and not others, as once, few, many or a class when expanded.

many TRBJ2-7 TRBV20-1 SASGLTAPYEQY
- TRBJ2-5 TRBV10-3 AISEFLQETQY
- TRBJ2-7 TRBV10-3 AISESPLQSSYEQY
- - TRBV29-1 SVTGLDSSYEQY
- TRBJ1-4 TRBV15 ATSLAATATNEKLF
few TRBJ1-1 TRBV12-3/TRBV12-4 ASSLRTALNTEAF
- TRBJ2-3 TRBV7-2 ASSFTSGKTDTQY
- TRBJ2-6 TRBV20-1 SARGGANVLT
few TRBJ1-1 TRBV6-6 ASNREAVGAF
few TRBJ2-3 TRBV5-4 ASSLVDQTDTQY
- TRBJ2-1 TRBV5-1 ASSRTGTAYNEQF
- TRBJ2-1 TRBV4-2 ASSQTSGVRLEQF
- TRBJ2-5 TRBV11-2 ASCPGGVKTQY
- TRBJ2-2 TRBV18 ASSAKAGHFNTGELF
many TRBJ2-1 TRBV10-3 AISERAEQF
many TRBJ2-3 TRBV12-3/TRBV12-4 ASSLNLADTQY
few TRBJ2-2 TRBV11-2 ASSQPPIAGGVRTGELF
- TRBJ2-1 TRBV9 ASSVDLAIRHYPFQF
- TRBJ2-1 TRBV7-8 ASSLESNEQF
- TRBJ1-1 TRBV18 ASSPHLTENTEAF
few TRBJ2-5 TRBV19 ASSTGTGGGETQY
once TRBJ2-2 TRBV28 ASSFLGQNTGELF
many TRBJ2-4 TRBV12-3/TRBV12-4 ASSLRGGKNIQY
- TRBJ1-3 TRBV12-3/TRBV12-4 ASRNRTVRSGNTIY
few TRBJ2-1 TRBV5-1 ASSLPRDNEQF
few TRBJ1-5 TRBV5-1 ASSLWPTGQSGGFNQPQH
- TRBJ1-4 TRBV12-3/TRBV12-4 ASGIYRGGEKLF
- TRBJ1-2 TRBV6-6 ASTRGGNDGYT
few TRBJ2-7 TRBV10-3 AISESRNYEQY
few TRBJ2-2 TRBV5-1 ASSFPRAASTGELF
- TRBJ2-5 TRBV7-8 ASSLQRTGETQY
many TRBJ2-3 TRBV25-1 ASRADTQY
few TRBJ2-7 TRBV5-1 ASSLGDIMSEQY